The clone carrying this T cell receptor (beta chain) was counted a few times. What it recognizes is unknown. The data derive from a study of cytomegalovirus exposure and HLA in healthy donors. Notes on the study in general: Listed as cytomegalovirus-associated were roughly 180 TCR beta chains. The classifier reportedly diagnosed cytomegalovirus status with high specificity and sensitivity.

This CDR3 spans 17 amino acids. Germline V gene lookup returns CDR1 MNHNS and CDR2 SASEGT. Trimming removed 4 bases from V and 0 bases from J; junction bases left unmatched: 5. The protocol was immunoSEQ multiplex PCR, while the TCRdb copy is restricted to in-frame clones and leaves out a portion. The table has about 120,000 clones, about 84% seen once. The sequenced sample was PBMCs. This TCR was recovered from a woman aged 30 to 39 in good health and CMV-seronegative. The genes are TRBV6-1 and TRBJ2-7; 14 nucleotides agree with TRBD2. The CDR3 region has the DNA TGTGCCAGCAGTGGGACTAGCGGGGGGACTCACTCCTACGAGCAGTACTTC. Its translation: CASSGTSGGTHSYEQYF.